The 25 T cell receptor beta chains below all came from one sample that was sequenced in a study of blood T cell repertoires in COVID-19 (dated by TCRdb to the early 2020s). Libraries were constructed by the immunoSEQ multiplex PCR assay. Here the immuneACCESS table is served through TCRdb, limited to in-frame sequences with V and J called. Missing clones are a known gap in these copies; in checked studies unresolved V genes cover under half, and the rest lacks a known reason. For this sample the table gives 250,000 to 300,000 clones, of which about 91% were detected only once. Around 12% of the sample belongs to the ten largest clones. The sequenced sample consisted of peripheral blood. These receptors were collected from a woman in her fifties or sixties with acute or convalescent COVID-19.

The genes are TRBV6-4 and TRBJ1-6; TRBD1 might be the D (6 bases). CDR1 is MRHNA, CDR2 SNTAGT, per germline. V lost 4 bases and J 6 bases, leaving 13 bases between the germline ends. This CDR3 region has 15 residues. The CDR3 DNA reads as TGTGCCAGCAGTGTTTCGACAGGCCCTAATTCACCCCTCCACTTT. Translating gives CASSVSTGPNSPLHF.

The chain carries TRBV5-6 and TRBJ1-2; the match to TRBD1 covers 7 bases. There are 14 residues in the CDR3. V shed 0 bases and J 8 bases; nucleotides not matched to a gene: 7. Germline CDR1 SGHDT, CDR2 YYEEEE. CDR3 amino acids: CASSLDRGVAGYTF. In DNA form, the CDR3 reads TGTGCCAGCAGCTTGGACAGGGGTGTTGCGGGCTACACCTTC.

The CDR3 protein is CATGVGGPQETQYF. The DNA of the CDR3 is TGTGCCACCGGGGTAGGGGGACCCCAAGAGACCCAGTACTTC. The chain links TRBV24-1 to TRBJ2-5; the D gene is possibly TRBD1 (6 bases). V lost 9 bases, J lost 1 base, and 14 bases lay in between. The CDR3 covers 14 residues. Per germline, CDR1 KGHDR and CDR2 SFDVKD.

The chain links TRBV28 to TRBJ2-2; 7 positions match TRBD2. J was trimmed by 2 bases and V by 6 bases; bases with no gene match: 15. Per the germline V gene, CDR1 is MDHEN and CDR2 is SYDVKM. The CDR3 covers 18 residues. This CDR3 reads CASSFIFSGGDNTGELFF. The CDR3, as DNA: TGTGCCAGCAGCTTTATTTTTTCTGGGGGGGATAACACCGGGGAGCTGTTTTTT.

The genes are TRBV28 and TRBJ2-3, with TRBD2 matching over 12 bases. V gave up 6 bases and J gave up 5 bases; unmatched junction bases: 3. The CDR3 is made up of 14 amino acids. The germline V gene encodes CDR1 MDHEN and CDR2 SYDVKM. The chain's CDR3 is CASSEGLAGDTQYF. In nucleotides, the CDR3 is TGTGCCAGCAGCGAGGGACTAGCGGGAGATACGCAGTATTTT.

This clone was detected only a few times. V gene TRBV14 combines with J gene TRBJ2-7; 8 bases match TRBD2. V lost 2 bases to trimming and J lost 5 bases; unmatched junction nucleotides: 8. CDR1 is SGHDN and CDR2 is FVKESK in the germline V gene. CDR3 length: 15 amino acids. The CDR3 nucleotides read TGTGCCAGCAGCCAAAGGACCGGGGGGGTCGACGAGCAGTACTTC. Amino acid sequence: CASSQRTGGVDEQYF.

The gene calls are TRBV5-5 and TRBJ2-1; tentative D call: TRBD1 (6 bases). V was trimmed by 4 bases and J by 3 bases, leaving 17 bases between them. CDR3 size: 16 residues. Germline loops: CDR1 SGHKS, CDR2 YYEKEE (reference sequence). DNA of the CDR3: TGTGCCAGCAGCCGGTCCGGGACAAGAATCTACAATGAGCAGTTCTTC. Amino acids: CASSRSGTRIYNEQFF.

The CDR3 loop is CAISGGSGGSYGYTF. CDR3 nucleotides: TGTGCCATCAGTGGGGGCAGTGGAGGGTCCTATGGCTACACCTTC. V is TRBV10-3 and J is TRBJ1-2; D is possibly TRBD1 (5 bases). Trimming left V 4 bases short and J 4 bases short, with 16 bases between. From germline, CDR1 is ENHRY and CDR2 SYGVKD. The CDR3 has 15 residues.

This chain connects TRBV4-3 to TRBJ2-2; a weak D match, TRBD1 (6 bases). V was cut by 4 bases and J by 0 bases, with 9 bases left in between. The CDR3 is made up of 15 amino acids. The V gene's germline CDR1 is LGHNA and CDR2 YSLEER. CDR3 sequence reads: CASSPGTTNTGELFF. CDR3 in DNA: TGCGCCAGCAGCCCGGGGACAACGAACACCGGGGAGCTGTTTTTT.

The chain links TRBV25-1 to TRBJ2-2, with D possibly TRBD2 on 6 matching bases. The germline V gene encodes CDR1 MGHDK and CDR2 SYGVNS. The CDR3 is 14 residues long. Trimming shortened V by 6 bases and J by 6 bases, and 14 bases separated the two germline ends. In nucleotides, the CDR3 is TGTGCCAGCAGAGGGACTCTGGGCCCCGGGGAGCTGTTTTTT. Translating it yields CASRGTLGPGELFF.

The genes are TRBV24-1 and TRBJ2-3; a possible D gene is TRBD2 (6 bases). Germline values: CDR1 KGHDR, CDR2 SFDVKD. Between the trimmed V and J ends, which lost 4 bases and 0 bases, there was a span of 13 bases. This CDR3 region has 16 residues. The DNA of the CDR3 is TGTGCCACCAGTGACCCCAGCGGGTTAAGCACAGATACGCAGTATTTT. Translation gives CATSDPSGLSTDTQYF.

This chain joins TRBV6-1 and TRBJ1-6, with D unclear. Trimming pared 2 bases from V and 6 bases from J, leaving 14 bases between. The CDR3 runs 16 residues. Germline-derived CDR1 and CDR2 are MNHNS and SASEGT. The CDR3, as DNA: TGTGCCAGCAGTGAAACTTTCCCGATGCGTAATTCACCCCTCCACTTT. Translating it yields CASSETFPMRNSPLHF.

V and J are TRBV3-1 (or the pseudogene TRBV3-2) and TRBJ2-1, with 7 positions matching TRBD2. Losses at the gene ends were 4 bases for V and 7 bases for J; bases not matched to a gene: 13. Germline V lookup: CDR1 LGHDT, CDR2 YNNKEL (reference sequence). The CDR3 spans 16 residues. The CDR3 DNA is TGTGCCAGCAGCCGGGGAGGGCGGGAGAAGCATAATGAGCAGTTCTTC. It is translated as CASSRGGREKHNEQFF.

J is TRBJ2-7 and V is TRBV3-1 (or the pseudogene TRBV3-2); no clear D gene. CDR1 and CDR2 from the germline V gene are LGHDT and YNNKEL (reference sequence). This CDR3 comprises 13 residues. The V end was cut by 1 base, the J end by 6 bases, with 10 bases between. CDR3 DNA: TGTGCCAGCAGCCAAGTACAGTGGCTCGAGCAGTACTTC. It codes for CASSQVQWLEQYF.

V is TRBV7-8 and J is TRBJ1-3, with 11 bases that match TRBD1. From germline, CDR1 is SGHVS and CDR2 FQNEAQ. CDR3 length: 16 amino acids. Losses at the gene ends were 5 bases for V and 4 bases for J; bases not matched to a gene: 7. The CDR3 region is CASSHGQGAWGNTIYF. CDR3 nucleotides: TGTGCCAGCAGCCACGGACAGGGGGCATGGGGAAACACCATATATTTT.

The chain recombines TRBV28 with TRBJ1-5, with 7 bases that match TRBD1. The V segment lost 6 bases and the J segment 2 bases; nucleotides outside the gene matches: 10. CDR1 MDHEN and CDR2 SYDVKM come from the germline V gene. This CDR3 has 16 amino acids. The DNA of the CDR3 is TGTGCCAGCAGCGCCGTCGGGACAGCGCGCAATCAGCCCCAGCATTTT. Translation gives CASSAVGTARNQPQHF.

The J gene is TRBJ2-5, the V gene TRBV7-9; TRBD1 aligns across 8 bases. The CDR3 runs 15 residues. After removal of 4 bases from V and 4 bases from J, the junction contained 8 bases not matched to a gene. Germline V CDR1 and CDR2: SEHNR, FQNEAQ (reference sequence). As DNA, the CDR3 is TGTGCCAGCAGCTCCCGGCAGGGGGCCATAGAGACCCAGTACTTC. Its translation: CASSSRQGAIETQYF.

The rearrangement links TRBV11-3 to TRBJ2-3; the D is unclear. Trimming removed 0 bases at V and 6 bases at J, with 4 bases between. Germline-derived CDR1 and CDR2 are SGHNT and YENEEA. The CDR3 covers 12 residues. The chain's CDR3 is CASSLDADTQYF. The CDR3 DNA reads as TGTGCCAGCAGCTTAGACGCGGATACGCAGTATTTT.

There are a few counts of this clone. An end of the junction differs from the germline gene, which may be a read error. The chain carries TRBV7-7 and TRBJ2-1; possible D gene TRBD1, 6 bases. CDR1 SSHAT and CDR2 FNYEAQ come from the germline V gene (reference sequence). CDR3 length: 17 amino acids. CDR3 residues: CASSWAPQGSSYNEQFF. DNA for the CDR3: TGTGCTAGCAGCTGGGCACCACAGGGCAGCTCCTACAATGAGCAGTTCTTC. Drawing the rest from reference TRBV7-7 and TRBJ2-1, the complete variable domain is GAGVSQSPRYKVTKRGQDVTLRCDPISSHATLYWYQQALGQGPEFLTYFNYEAQPDKSGLPSDRFSAERPEGSISTLTIQRTEQRDSAMYRCASSWAPQGSSYNEQFFGPGTRLTVL.

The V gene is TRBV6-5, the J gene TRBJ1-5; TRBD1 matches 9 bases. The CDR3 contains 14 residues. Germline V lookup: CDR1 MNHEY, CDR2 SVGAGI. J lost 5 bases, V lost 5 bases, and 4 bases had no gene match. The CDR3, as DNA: TGTGCCAGCAGTCCACAGGGGGCTCATCAGCCCCAGCATTTT. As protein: CASSPQGAHQPQHF.

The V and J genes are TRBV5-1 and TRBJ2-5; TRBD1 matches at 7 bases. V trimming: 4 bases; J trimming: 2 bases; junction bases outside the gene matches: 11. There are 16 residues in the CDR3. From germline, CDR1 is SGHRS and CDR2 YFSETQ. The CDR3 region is CASSPGQGVGQETQYF. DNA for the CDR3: TGCGCCAGCAGCCCGGGTCAGGGGGTCGGACAAGAGACCCAGTACTTC.

This CDR3 reads CASSVAAGAGVFEQYF. DNA of the CDR3: TGTGCCAGCAGCGTAGCGGCAGGGGCAGGGGTTTTCGAGCAGTACTTC. V and J are TRBV9 and TRBJ2-7, with a possible D match to TRBD1 (6 bases). Germline V gene data show CDR1 as SGDLS and CDR2 as YYNGEE. CDR3 size: 16 residues. The V gene lost 0 bases and the J gene lost 6 bases, with 19 bases spanning the gap. Drawing the rest from reference TRBV9 and TRBJ2-7, the complete variable domain is DSGVTQTPKHLITATGQRVTLRCSPRSGDLSVYWYQQSLDQGLQFLIQYYNGEERAKGNILERFSAQQFPDLHSELNLSSLELGDSALYFCASSVAAGAGVFEQYFGPGTRLTVT.

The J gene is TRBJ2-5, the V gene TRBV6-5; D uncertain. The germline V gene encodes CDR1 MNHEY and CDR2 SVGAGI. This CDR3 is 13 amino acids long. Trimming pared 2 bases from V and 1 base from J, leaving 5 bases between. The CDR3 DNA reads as TGTGCCAGCAGTTACAGGAGCCAAGAGACCCAGTACTTC. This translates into CASSYRSQETQYF.

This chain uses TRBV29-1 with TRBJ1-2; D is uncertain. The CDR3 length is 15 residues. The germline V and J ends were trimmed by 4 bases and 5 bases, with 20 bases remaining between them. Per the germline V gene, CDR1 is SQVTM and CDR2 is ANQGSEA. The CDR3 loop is CSVGDFSASGYGYTF. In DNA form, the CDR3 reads TGCAGCGTTGGAGATTTTTCTGCGTCGGGTTATGGCTACACCTTC.

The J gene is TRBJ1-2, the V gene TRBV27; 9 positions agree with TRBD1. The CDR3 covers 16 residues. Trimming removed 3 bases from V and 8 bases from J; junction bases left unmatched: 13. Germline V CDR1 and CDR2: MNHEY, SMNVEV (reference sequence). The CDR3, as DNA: TGTGCCAGCAGTTTGCAAAAACAGGGGGCATCAGGCGGCTACACCTTC. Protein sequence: CASSLQKQGASGGYTF.